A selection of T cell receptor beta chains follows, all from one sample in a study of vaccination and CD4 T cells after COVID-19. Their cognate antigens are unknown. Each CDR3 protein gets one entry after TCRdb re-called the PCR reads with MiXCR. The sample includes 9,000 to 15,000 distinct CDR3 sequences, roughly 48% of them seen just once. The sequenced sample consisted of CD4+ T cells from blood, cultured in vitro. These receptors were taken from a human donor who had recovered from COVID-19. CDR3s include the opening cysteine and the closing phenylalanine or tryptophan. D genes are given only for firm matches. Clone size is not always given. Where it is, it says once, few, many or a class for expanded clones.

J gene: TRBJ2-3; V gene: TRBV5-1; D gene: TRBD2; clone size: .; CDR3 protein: CASNSGRREDTQYF; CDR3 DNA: TGCGCCAGCAATAGCGGGAGAAGAGAAGATACGCAGTATTTT
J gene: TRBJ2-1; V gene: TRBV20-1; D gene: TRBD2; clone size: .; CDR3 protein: CSAREFSGTNLQFF; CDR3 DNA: TGCAGTGCTAGAGAGTTTAGCGGGACCAATTTGCAGTTCTTC
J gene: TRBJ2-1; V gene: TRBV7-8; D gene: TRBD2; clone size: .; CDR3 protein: CASSLLGTIRVEQFF; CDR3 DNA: TGTGCCAGCAGCTTGTTGGGGACTATTAGGGTTGAGCAGTTCTTC
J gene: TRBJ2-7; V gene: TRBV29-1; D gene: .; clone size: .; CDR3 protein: CSVKQAGRSYEQYF; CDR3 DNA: TGCAGCGTAAAACAAGCGGGCCGATCCTACGAGCAGTACTTC
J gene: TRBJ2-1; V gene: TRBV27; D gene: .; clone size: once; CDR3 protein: CASSSHRQALDNEQFF; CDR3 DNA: TGTGCCAGCAGTTCCCATCGACAGGCCTTAGACAATGAGCAGTTCTTC
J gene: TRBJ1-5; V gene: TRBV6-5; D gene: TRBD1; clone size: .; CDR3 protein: CASSYPGQGLYQPQHF; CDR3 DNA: TGTGCCAGCAGTTACCCCGGACAGGGCCTTTATCAGCCCCAGCATTTT
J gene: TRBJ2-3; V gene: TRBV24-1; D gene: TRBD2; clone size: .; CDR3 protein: CATKAGGGTQYF; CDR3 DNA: TGTGCCACCAAAGCGGGAGGCGGTACGCAGTATTTT
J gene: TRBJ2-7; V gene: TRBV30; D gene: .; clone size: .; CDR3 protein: CAWSGRLDEQYF; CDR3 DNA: TGTGCCTGGAGTGGGAGACTAGACGAGCAGTACTTC
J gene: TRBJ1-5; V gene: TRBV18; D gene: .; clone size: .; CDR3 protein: CASAHRGSDVSNQPQHF; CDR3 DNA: TGTGCCAGCGCTCACCGGGGGTCGGACGTTAGCAATCAGCCCCAGCATTTT
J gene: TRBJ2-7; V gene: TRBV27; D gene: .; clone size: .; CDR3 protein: CASSSGMHYEQYF; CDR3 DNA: TGTGCCAGCAGTAGCGGTATGCACTACGAGCAGTACTTC
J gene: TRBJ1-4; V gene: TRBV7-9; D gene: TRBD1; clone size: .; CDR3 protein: CAGSPWDSEKLFF; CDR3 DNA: TGTGCCGGCAGCCCATGGGACAGCGAAAAACTGTTTTTT
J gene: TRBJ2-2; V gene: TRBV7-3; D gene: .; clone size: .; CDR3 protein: CASSLSMNTGELFF; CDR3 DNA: TGTGCCAGCAGCTTATCTATGAACACCGGGGAGCTGTTTTTT
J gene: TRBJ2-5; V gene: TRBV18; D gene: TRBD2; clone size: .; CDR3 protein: CASSPRSTSAETQYF; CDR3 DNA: TGTGCCAGCTCACCACGATCGACTAGCGCGGAGACCCAGTACTTC
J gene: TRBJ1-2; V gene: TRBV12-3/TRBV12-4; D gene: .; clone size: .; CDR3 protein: CASSLVGGGGNGYTF; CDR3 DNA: TGTGCCAGCAGTTTAGTAGGGGGGGGAGGAAATGGCTACACCTTC
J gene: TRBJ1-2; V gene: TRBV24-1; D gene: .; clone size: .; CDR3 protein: CATSDGSREGNYGYTF; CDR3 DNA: TGTGCCACCAGTGATGGAAGCAGGGAAGGCAACTATGGCTACACCTTC
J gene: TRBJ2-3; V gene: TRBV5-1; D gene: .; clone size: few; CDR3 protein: CASSHLESGTDTQYF; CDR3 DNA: TGCGCCAGCAGCCACTTAGAGTCGGGCACAGATACGCAGTATTTT
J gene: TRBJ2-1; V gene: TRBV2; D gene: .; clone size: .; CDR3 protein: CASTLNSYNEQFF; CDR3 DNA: TGTGCCAGCACCCTTAACTCCTACAATGAGCAGTTCTTC
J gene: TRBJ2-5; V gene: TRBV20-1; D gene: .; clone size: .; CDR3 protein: CSPSKGVETQYF; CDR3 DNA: TGCAGTCCCTCTAAGGGGGTGGAGACCCAGTACTTC
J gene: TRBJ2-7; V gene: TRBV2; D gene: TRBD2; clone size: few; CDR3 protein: CASRARGSSYEQYF; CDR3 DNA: TGTGCCAGCAGGGCGCGGGGGAGCTCCTACGAGCAGTACTTC
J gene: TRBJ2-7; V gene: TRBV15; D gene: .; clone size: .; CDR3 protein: CATSRGEGDVDEQYF; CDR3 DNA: TGTGCCACCAGCAGAGGGGAGGGGGATGTGGACGAGCAGTACTTC
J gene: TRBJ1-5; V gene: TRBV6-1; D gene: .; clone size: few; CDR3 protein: CASSGQGGSNQPQHF; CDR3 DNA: TGTGCCAGCAGTGGTCAAGGGGGAAGCAATCAGCCCCAGCATTTT
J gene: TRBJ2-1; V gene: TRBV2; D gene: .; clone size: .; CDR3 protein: CASIFWTVDDEQFF; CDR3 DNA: TGTGCCAGCATTTTCTGGACAGTGGACGATGAGCAGTTCTTC
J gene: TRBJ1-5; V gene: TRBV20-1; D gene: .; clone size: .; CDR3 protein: CSAFGGSNQPQHF; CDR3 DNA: TGCAGTGCCTTCGGGGGAAGCAATCAGCCCCAGCATTTT
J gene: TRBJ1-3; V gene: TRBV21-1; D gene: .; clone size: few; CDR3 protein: CASCSGNTIYF; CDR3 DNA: TGTGCCAGCTGTTCTGGAAACACCATATATTTT
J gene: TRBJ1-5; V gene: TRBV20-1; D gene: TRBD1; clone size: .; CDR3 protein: CSAREGQVVQPQHF; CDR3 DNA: TGCAGTGCTAGAGAGGGACAGGTCGTTCAGCCCCAGCATTTT
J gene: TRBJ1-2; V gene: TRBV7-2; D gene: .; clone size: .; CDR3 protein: CASSWPRTDYGYTF; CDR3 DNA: TGTGCCAGCAGCTGGCCCAGGACAGACTATGGCTACACCTTC
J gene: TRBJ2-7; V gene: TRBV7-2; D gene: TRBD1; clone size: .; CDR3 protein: CASSPRQGRSYEQYF; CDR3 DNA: TGTGCCAGCAGCCCGAGACAGGGTAGGAGCTACGAGCAGTACTTC
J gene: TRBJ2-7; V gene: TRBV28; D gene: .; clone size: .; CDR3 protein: CASRGQGHYEQYF; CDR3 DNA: TGTGCCAGCAGAGGGCAGGGTCACTACGAGCAGTACTTC
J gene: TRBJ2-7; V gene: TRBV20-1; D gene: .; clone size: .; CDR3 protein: CSAGDFTRGQQYF; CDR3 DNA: TGCAGTGCAGGGGATTTCACCAGGGGCCAGCAGTACTTC
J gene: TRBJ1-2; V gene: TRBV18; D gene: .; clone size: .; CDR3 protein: CASSPDSNYGYTF; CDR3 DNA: TGTGCCAGCTCACCGGACAGTAACTATGGCTACACCTTC
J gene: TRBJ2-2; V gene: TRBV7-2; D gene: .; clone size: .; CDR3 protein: CASSLLTGELFF; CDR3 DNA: TGTGCCAGCAGCTTGCTCACCGGGGAGCTGTTTTTT
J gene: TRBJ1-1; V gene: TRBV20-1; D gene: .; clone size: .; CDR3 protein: CSAGGKANTEAFF; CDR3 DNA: TGCAGTGCTGGGGGGAAGGCGAACACTGAAGCTTTCTTT
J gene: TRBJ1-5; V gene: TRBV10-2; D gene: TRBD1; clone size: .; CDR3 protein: CASRAGQGENQPQHF; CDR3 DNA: TGCGCCAGCAGGGCCGGGCAGGGGGAAAATCAGCCCCAGCATTTT
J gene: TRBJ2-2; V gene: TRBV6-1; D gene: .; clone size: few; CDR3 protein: CASRTYSTGELFF; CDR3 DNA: TGTGCCAGCAGGACGTATTCTACGGGAGAGCTGTTTTTT
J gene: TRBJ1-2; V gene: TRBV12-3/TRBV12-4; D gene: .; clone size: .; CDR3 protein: CASSLDPLSHGYTF; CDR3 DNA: TGTGCCAGCAGCCTGGACCCCCTAAGCCATGGCTACACCTTC
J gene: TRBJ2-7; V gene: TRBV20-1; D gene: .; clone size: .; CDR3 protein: CSARDGGGWGALGFSYEQYF; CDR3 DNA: TGCAGTGCTAGAGATGGGGGGGGTTGGGGGGCGCTCGGATTCTCCTACGAGCAGTACTTC